Following are 21 T cell receptor beta chains from one sample sequenced in a study of PD-L1 blockade in urothelial cancer. Time point meaning: pretreatment peripheral blood. Generated by immunoSEQ multiplex PCR, the TCRdb table keeps only in-frame clones and is missing some. The sample holds about 79,000 clones, more than 75% seen once. The specimen was PBMCs, collected around atezolizumab (anti-PD-L1) treatment. These receptors originate from a man in his sixties with urothelial cancer.

The rearrangement joins TRBV9 to TRBJ2-1; no definite D call. Between the trimmed V and J ends, which lost 0 bases and 2 bases, there was a span of 9 bases. This CDR3 region has 15 residues. Germline-derived CDR1 and CDR2 are SGDLS and YYNGEE. The CDR3 sequence is CASSVGAPTYNEQFF. CDR3 in DNA: TGTGCCAGCAGCGTAGGAGCGCCCACCTACAATGAGCAGTTCTTC.

The V gene is TRBV6-6, the J gene TRBJ1-4, with a weak D call TRBD1 (6 bases). Looked up from germline, CDR1 is MNHNY and CDR2 is SVGAGI (reference sequence). Trimming pared 4 bases from V and 2 bases from J, leaving 14 bases between. The CDR3 has 16 residues. CDR3 sequence: CASSSSQGGTNEKLFF. The CDR3 DNA sequence: TGTGCCAGCAGTTCCTCACAGGGAGGGACTAATGAAAAACTGTTTTTT.

The genes are TRBV11-3 and TRBJ2-3; 11 nucleotides align to TRBD2. The CDR3 contains 15 residues. V was pared by 3 bases and J by 2 bases, with 1 base of the junction left unmatched. Germline lookup yields CDR1 SGHNT and CDR2 YENEEA. DNA of the CDR3: TGTGCCAGCAGCTTTAGCGGGGGGGCCACAGATACGCAGTATTTT. Amino acids: CASSFSGGATDTQYF.

This chain connects TRBV7-9 to TRBJ1-1; TRBD1 agrees at 7 bases. V shed 4 bases and J 11 bases; nucleotides not matched to a gene: 16. CDR1 is SEHNR, CDR2 FQNEAQ, per germline (reference sequence). The CDR3 contains 15 residues. Here the CDR3 reads CASSSWDSQAGWAFF. The CDR3, as DNA: TGTGCCAGCAGCTCCTGGGACAGCCAAGCCGGGTGGGCTTTCTTT.

J is TRBJ2-7 and V is TRBV5-5, with 9 bases lining up with TRBD1. V was clipped by 4 bases and J by 6 bases; unmatched bases: 5. In germline, CDR1 is SGHKS, CDR2 YYEKEE (reference sequence). CDR3 length equals 13 residues. The CDR3 protein is CASSVTGGSEQYF. The CDR3 DNA reads TGTGCCAGCAGCGTGACAGGGGGAAGCGAGCAGTACTTC. Complete variable domain (other parts from reference TRBV5-5 and TRBJ2-7): DAGVTQSPTHLIKTRGQQVTLRCSPISGHKSVSWYQQVLGQGPQFIFQYYEKEERGRGNFPDRFSARQFPNYSSELNVNALLLGDSALYLCASSVTGGSEQYFGPGTRLTVT.

The V and J genes are TRBV11-2 and TRBJ2-3; maybe TRBD1 (5 bases). This CDR3 region has 12 residues. The V gene's germline CDR1 is SGHAT and CDR2 FQNNGV. Trimming took off 5 bases at V and 6 bases at J, with 9 bases between the two ends. The CDR3 bases are TGTGCCAGCAGCCGACAGTTCGATACGCAGTATTTT. Residues: CASSRQFDTQYF.

The sample holds one count of this clone. As DNA, the CDR3 is TGCGCCAGCAGCTTGTTGTCAGACTCTGACGGCTACACCTTC. Protein product: CASSLLSDSDGYTF. V and J are TRBV5-1 and TRBJ1-2, with D hard to call. V was cut by 1 base and J by 8 bases, with 15 bases left in between. Germline values: CDR1 SGHRS, CDR2 YFSETQ. The CDR3 is 14 amino acids.

This sequence joins TRBV28 and TRBJ2-3; weak D call: TRBD2 (6 bases). Per the germline V gene, CDR1 is MDHEN and CDR2 is SYDVKM. V lost 3 bases, J lost 2 bases, and 12 bases lay in between. The length of the CDR3 is 15 residues. The CDR3 DNA follows: TGTGCCAGCAGTTTGATTAGCGGTAACACAGATACGCAGTATTTT. Translated, it gives CASSLISGNTDTQYF.

The rearrangement links TRBV5-4 to TRBJ2-6; 7 bases are a match to TRBD1. Looked up from germline, CDR1 is SGHNT and CDR2 is YYREEE (reference sequence). The CDR3 consists of 16 residues. V trimming: 0 bases; J trimming: 3 bases; junction bases outside the gene matches: 3. The CDR3 DNA is TGTGCCAGCAGCTTGGCACAGGGGTTTGGGGCCAACGTCCTGACTTTC. It specifies CASSLAQGFGANVLTF.

J is TRBJ2-1 and V is TRBV7-6, with D perhaps TRBD2 (6 bases). CDR1 is SGHVS and CDR2 is FNYEAQ in the germline V gene. This CDR3 is 16 amino acids long. Trimming took 4 bases from V and 0 from J, leaving 13 bases between them. The CDR3 DNA reads TGTGCCAGCAGCTCACGGACTATTCGCTCCTACAATGAGCAGTTCTTC. Amino acid sequence: CASSSRTIRSYNEQFF.

This clone was seen once. The V call is TRBV6-1, the J call TRBJ2-4; no firm D call. V gave up 5 bases and J gave up 0 bases, with 8 bases separating them. CDR1 and CDR2 (germline): MNHNS, SASEGT. There are 14 residues in the CDR3. The DNA for the CDR3 is TGTGCCAGCAGTCCCACGGGAGCCAAAAACATTCAGTACTTC. This gives the protein CASSPTGAKNIQYF.

The chain has TRBV9 and TRBJ2-3, with 8 bases identical to TRBD2. The CDR3 loop spans 15 amino acids. J lost 3 bases, V lost 1 base, and 4 bases had no gene match. Looked up from germline, CDR1 is SGDLS and CDR2 is YYNGEE. The CDR3 is CASSVTGGATDTQYF. In DNA form, the CDR3 reads TGTGCCAGCAGCGTAACCGGGGGGGCGACAGATACGCAGTATTTT.

In its sample, this clone was seen a few times. The chain recombines TRBV4-2 with TRBJ2-2; D may be TRBD2 (6 bases). The CDR3 covers 15 residues. With 1 base removed from V and 1 base from J, the gap between germline ends came to 7 bases. Germline values: CDR1 LGHNA, CDR2 YNFKEQ. CDR3 coding DNA: TGTGCCAGCAGCCAAGTGGGAGGGAACACCGGGGAGCTGTTTTTT. Translation gives CASSQVGGNTGELFF.

This chain connects TRBV5-1 to TRBJ2-1; perhaps TRBD1 as D (5 bases). V dropped 4 bases and J dropped 2 bases, with 13 bases sitting between them. Germline V CDR1 and CDR2: SGHRS, YFSETQ. The CDR3 length is 15 residues. The CDR3 DNA is TGCGCCAGCAGCACCGACAGCCCCACCTACAATGAGCAGTTCTTC. It encodes CASSTDSPTYNEQFF.

The chain joins TRBV6-4 to TRBJ2-5; TRBD2 matches at 7 bases. The CDR3 is 17 amino acids. In germline, CDR1 is MRHNA, CDR2 SNTAGT. The trim removed 0 bases at V and 5 bases at J, leaving 12 bases unmatched. The CDR3 sequence: CASSDSKRGRPPETQYF. The CDR3 nucleotides are TGTGCCAGCAGTGACTCTAAGCGGGGTCGTCCGCCCGAGACCCAGTACTTC.

The V gene is TRBV27, the J gene TRBJ2-1, with TRBD1 matching over 9 bases. The J segment lost 7 bases and the V segment lost 3 bases, leaving 7 bases of the junction unmatched. Germline CDR1 reads MNHEY; CDR2 reads SMNVEV (reference sequence). The CDR3 sequence is 15 residues long. The CDR3 protein is CASSLEGTGSNEQFF. CDR3 DNA sequence: TGTGCCAGCAGTTTGGAAGGGACAGGGTCGAATGAGCAGTTCTTC.

V is TRBV7-2 and J is TRBJ2-5; 8 positions match TRBD2. The CDR3 spans 15 residues. Germline V gives CDR1 SGHTA, CDR2 FQGNSA. The V and J ends lost 1 base and 4 bases, in that order; junction bases with no gene match: 5. The CDR3 nucleotides are TGTGCCAGCAGCTTAGTGCGGGGGGCTGGAGAGACCCAGTACTTC. Residues: CASSLVRGAGETQYF.

The chain couples TRBV6-5 to TRBJ2-3; the match to TRBD2 covers 10 bases. V shed 5 bases and J 9 bases; nucleotides not matched to a gene: 11. CDR1 is MNHEY and CDR2 is SVGAGI in the germline V gene. The CDR3 covers 15 residues. DNA of the CDR3: TGTGCCAGCAGTCGGACAGCGGGGGGGGGAGGGACGCAGTATTTT. It codes for CASSRTAGGGGTQYF.

This chain uses TRBV9 with TRBJ2-5, with TRBD2 matching over 7 bases. Germline V gives CDR1 SGDLS, CDR2 YYNGEE. V lost 4 bases, J lost 5 bases, and 8 bases stayed unmatched. This CDR3 contains 14 residues. The CDR3 DNA follows: TGTGCCAGCAGCACCAGCGGGGTACCGGAGACCCAGTACTTC. It translates to CASSTSGVPETQYF.

This sequence joins TRBV19 and TRBJ2-2; TRBD2 matches at 7 bases. This CDR3 has 17 amino acids. The ends lost 5 bases at V and 2 bases at J; junction bases unmatched: 11. Germline lookup yields CDR1 LNHDA and CDR2 SQIVND (reference sequence). This CDR3 is CASSSQRLALNTGELFF. The DNA for the CDR3 is TGTGCCAGTAGTTCCCAAAGACTAGCTCTTAACACCGGGGAGCTGTTTTTT.

The chain carries TRBV29-1 and TRBJ2-3; 12 nucleotides line up with TRBD2. The CDR3 is 18 residues long. The V gene end was trimmed by 6 bases and the J gene end by 0 bases; junction bases not matched to a gene: 13. CDR1 and CDR2 (germline): SQVTM, ANQGSEA. CDR3 in amino acids: CSVLGLAGIGESTDTQYF. The DNA for the CDR3 is TGCAGCGTCCTAGGACTAGCGGGGATCGGGGAGAGCACAGATACGCAGTATTTT.